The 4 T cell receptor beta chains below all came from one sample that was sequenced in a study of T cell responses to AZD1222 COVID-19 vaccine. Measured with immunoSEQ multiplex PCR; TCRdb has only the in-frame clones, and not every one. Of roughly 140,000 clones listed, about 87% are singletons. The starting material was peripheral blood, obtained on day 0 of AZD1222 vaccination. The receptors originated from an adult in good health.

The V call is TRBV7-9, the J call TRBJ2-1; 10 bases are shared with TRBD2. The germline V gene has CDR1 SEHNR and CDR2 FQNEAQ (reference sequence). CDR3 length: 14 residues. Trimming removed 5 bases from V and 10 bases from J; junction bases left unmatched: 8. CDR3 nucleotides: TGTGCCAGCAGCGGACTAGCGGAGGTCGGGGAGCAGTTCTTC. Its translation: CASSGLAEVGEQFF.

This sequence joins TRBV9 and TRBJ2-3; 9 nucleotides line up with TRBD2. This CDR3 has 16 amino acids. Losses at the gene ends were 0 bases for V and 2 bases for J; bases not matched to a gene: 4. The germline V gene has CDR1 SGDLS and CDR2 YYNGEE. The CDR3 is CASSVGLAGITDTQYF. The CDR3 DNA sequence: TGTGCCAGCAGCGTAGGGCTAGCGGGGATCACAGATACGCAGTATTTT.

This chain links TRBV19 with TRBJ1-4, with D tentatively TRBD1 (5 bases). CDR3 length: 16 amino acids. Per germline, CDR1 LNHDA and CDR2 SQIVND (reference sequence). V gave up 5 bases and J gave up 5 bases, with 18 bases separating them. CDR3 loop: CASSSFPGTANEKLFF. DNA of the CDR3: TGTGCCAGTAGTTCGTTCCCCGGGACGGCAAATGAAAAACTGTTTTTT.

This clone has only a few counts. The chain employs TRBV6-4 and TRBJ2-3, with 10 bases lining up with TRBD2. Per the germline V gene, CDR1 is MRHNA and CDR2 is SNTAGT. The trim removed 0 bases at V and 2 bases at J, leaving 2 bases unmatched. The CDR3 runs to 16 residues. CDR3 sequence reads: CASSDSLAGDTDTQYF. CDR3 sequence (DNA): TGTGCCAGCAGTGACTCCCTAGCGGGGGACACAGATACGCAGTATTTT.